The 6 T cell receptor beta chains listed next were all sequenced from one sample in a study of blood T cell repertoires in COVID-19. Method: immunoSEQ multiplex PCR; TCRdb's copy keeps in-frame clones and lacks some. The table records about 140,000 clones, 80% to 90% of them present only once. Source material: peripheral blood. The receptors originated from a man in his 60s with active or convalescent COVID-19.

The chain employs TRBV7-9 and TRBJ2-7; D unresolved. Germline assignment: CDR1 SEHNR and CDR2 FQNEAQ (reference sequence). Trimming took off 2 bases at V and 4 bases at J, with 6 bases between the two ends. This CDR3 is built from 12 residues. Written as DNA, the CDR3 is TGTGCCAGCAGCTTAAAACAGTACGAGCAGTACTTC. Translated: CASSLKQYEQYF.

The V call is TRBV19, the J call TRBJ1-1; 9 bases are a match to TRBD1. J lost 4 bases, V lost 5 bases, and 5 bases had no gene match. Germline V lookup: CDR1 LNHDA, CDR2 SQIVND (reference sequence). This CDR3 comprises 14 residues. CDR3 DNA: TGTGCCAGTAGTGTTACAGGGGGCGTCACTGAAGCTTTCTTT. This encodes CASSVTGGVTEAFF.

This clone was recorded a few times. V and J are TRBV10-3 and TRBJ2-1; 10 bases match TRBD2. The CDR3 consists of 15 residues. Germline CDR1 ENHRY, CDR2 SYGVKD. V trimming: 0 bases; J trimming: 7 bases; junction bases outside the gene matches: 3. CDR3 in amino acids: CAISESSGRENEQFF. CDR3 nucleotides: TGTGCCATCAGTGAGTCGAGCGGGAGGGAGAATGAGCAGTTCTTC.

V is TRBV11-3 and J is TRBJ2-3; D ambiguous. Between the trimmed V and J ends, which lost 5 bases and 2 bases, there was a span of 11 bases. Germline lookup yields CDR1 SGHNT and CDR2 YENEEA. This CDR3 has 14 amino acids. For the CDR3, the DNA is TGTGCCAGCAGCCCCGGCGGCATCACAGATACGCAGTATTTT. Its protein is CASSPGGITDTQYF.

This chain connects TRBV30 to TRBJ1-6; 7 bases align to TRBD1. The V segment lost 3 bases and the J segment 5 bases; nucleotides outside the gene matches: 10. CDR3 length: 16 amino acids. Germline loops: CDR1 GTSNPN, CDR2 SVGIG (reference sequence). The CDR3 region has the DNA TGTGCCTGGAGCGAACCCCGGGACAGACATAATTCACCCCTCCACTTT. Translating gives CAWSEPRDRHNSPLHF. Based on the CDR3 plus reference TRBV30 and TRBJ1-6, the full variable domain is SQTIHQWPATLVQPVGSPLSLECTVEGTSNPNLYWYRQAAGRGLQLLFYSVGIGQISSEVPQNLSASRPQDRQFILSSKKLLLSDSGFYLCAWSEPRDRHNSPLHFGNGTRLTVT.

The chain's CDR3 is CASSYGGATDTQYF. The DNA for the CDR3 is TGTGCCAGCTCCTACGGGGGTGCCACAGATACGCAGTATTTT. The chain links TRBV11-3 to TRBJ2-3; tentative D call: TRBD2 (6 bases). Per the germline V gene, CDR1 is SGHNT and CDR2 is YENEEA. This CDR3 region has 14 residues. V was pared by 8 bases and J by 2 bases, with 14 bases between.